Described below is a single T cell receptor beta chain sequence and its context. These data come from a study of glioma-infiltrating T cells. Study at large: Dexamethasone exposure before glioma surgery was limited to six or fewer days. About a million peripheral T cells were targeted at about 4.5- to 11-fold coverage.

Amplification of TCR alpha and beta CDR3 regions from RNA used iRepertoire nested multiplex PCR. TCRdb called the multiplex PCR reads again in MiXCR, with one record for every CDR3 protein. The profile shows about 410,000 distinct CDR3 sequences, about two fifths of them singletons. CDR1 and CDR2 from the germline V gene are LNHDA and SQIVND (reference sequence). The trim removed 6 bases at V and 5 bases at J, leaving 4 bases unmatched. CDR3 length: 13 residues. J is TRBJ2-7 and V is TRBV19; 10 bases agree with TRBD1. The sequenced material came from glioma tissue, nonneoplastic brain tissue, or PBMCs (not recorded which). This TCR was sampled from a human donor with low-grade glioma or glioblastoma, undergoing nonglioma brain surgery, or in good health (not recorded which). CDR3 region: CASRETGGNEQYF. The CDR3 DNA reads as TGTGCCAGTAGAGAGACAGGGGGCAACGAGCAGTACTTC.